A single sample is the source of the 20 T cell receptor beta chains below, sequenced in a study of tumor-infiltrating lymphocytes in primary liver carcinoma. From unsorted bulk tissue weighing about 18-30 mg, DNA and RNA were co-extracted. A constant-region primer served to make TCR beta cDNA from about 500 ng total RNA. TCR beta libraries came from three nested multiplex PCR rounds using slightly modified ARM-PCR. The study ran its first two PCR rounds for roughly 11 cycles each, using TRBV1-TRBV30 forward primers and a C-beta reverse primer. TCRdb fed the multiplex PCR reads into MiXCR, producing one record per CDR3 protein. Altogether 75,000 to 80,000 distinct CDR3 sequences are present, approximately 70% being singletons, with the ten largest covering 26%. The sample was tumor-adjacent normal liver tissue. The receptors were gathered from a man aged 35-49 years with primary liver carcinoma and hepatitis B virus infection.

This clonotype was seen only once. Relative to the germline gene, one junction end is altered; a read error may explain this. The chain links TRBV12-3 or TRBV12-4 to TRBJ2-7; D uncertain. The CDR3 is 16 amino acids. In DNA form, the CDR3 reads TGTGCCAGCAGTTTAAATTCTGGGCAGATTCCCTACGAGAAGTACTTC. This translates into CASSLNSGQIPYEKYF.

This clonotype was observed many times. The chain is built from TRBV12-3 or TRBV12-4 and TRBJ2-2, with 10 bases that match TRBD2. V gave up 2 bases and J gave up 4 bases; unmatched junction bases: 4. This CDR3 is built from 16 residues. In nucleotides, the CDR3 is TGTGCCAGCAGTTTATTCCTAGCGGGAGCCACCGGGGAGCTGTTTTTT. Amino acid sequence: CASSLFLAGATGELFF.

The chain has TRBV5-4 and TRBJ1-6, with D possibly matching TRBD1 (6 bases). Trimming took off 6 bases at V and 15 bases at J, with 19 bases between the two ends. The CDR3 is 13 amino acids. Germline loops: CDR1 SGHNT, CDR2 YYREEE (reference sequence). The CDR3 DNA sequence: TGTGCCAGCAACGTAGAGCCGGAGGGGGTCCTCCACTTT. This translates into CASNVEPEGVLHF.

Many counts were recorded for this clonotype. The genes are TRBV29-1 and TRBJ2-7, with 7 nucleotides matching TRBD1. J gave up 0 bases and V 5 bases, and 4 bases lay outside the gene matches. The CDR3 sequence is 13 residues long. Germline CDR1 SQVTM, CDR2 ANQGSEA. Here the CDR3 DNA reads TGCAGCGTTCGACAGGGAACCTCCTACGAGCAGTACTTC. Translating gives CSVRQGTSYEQYF.

The chain combines TRBV10-3 with TRBJ2-7; TRBD2 is a possible D gene (5 bases). This CDR3 contains 14 residues. The germline V gene encodes CDR1 ENHRY and CDR2 SYGVKD. The CDR3 protein is CAISDSRGFGEQYV. The CDR3 region has the DNA TGTGCCATAAGTGACTCCCGGGGTTTCGGGGAGCAGTACGTC.

Concerning this clonotype itself: At one boundary the junction diverges from the germline segment, which might be a read error. The rearrangement joins TRBV4-1 to TRBJ2-3, with unresolved D. The V gene's germline CDR1 is MGHRA and CDR2 YSYEKL. This CDR3 has 15 residues. In DNA form, the CDR3 reads TGCGCCAGCAGCCAAGATCCGAGTGGAAGGGATACGCGGTATTTT. The encoded protein is CASSQDPSGRDTRYF.

Concerning this clonotype itself: A much larger clone differs from this one at a single base, so this may be a read error. The V gene is TRBV7-9, the J gene TRBJ2-7; 8 nucleotides line up with TRBD1. From germline, CDR1 is SEHNR and CDR2 FQNEAQ (reference sequence). This CDR3 is built from 15 residues. The chain's CDR3 is CASTLSQGASYEQYF. CDR3 DNA: TGTGCCAGCACCTTAAGTCAGGGGGCATCCTACGAGCAGTACTTC.

As concerns this clonotype: One junction end does not reproduce the germline sequence, and a read error may be involved. This sequence joins TRBV11-2 and TRBJ2-6, with TRBD1 matching over 8 bases. Germline lookup yields CDR1 SGHAT and CDR2 FQNNGV. CDR3 length equals 21 residues. The CDR3 region has the DNA TGTGCCAGCAGCATGTGGGGAGACAGGGGCATTTCCCTCTCTGGGGCCAACGTCCTGAGTTTC. It encodes CASSMWGDRGISLSGANVLSF.

This clonotype was seen a few times. V gene TRBV5-4 combines with J gene TRBJ2-1; 8 bases fit TRBD2. The V gene's germline CDR1 is SGHNT and CDR2 YYREEE (reference sequence). Trimming took 3 bases from V and 4 from J; bases not matched to a gene: 3. The CDR3 consists of 14 residues. This chain's CDR3 is CASSSGGVYNEQFF. The CDR3 DNA sequence: TGTGCCAGCAGCTCCGGGGGGGTTTACAATGAGCAGTTCTTC.

This rearrangement joins TRBV7-9 to TRBJ2-3; D is ambiguous. Trimming cost V 3 bases and J 0 bases, with 16 bases left between them. This CDR3 region has 17 residues. From germline, CDR1 is SEHNR and CDR2 FQNEAQ (reference sequence). Written as DNA, the CDR3 is TGTGCCAGCAGCTTGGCGGCGATTAGAGCTAGCACAGATACGCAGTATTTT. Amino acid sequence: CASSLAAIRASTDTQYF.

Details on this clonotype: This may be a read error: a much more frequent sequence differs by one nucleotide. V is TRBV5-1 and J is TRBJ2-1; D gene ambiguous. Germline CDR1 reads SGHRS; CDR2 reads YFSETQ. The CDR3 covers 12 residues. As DNA, the CDR3 is TGCGCCATCAGCTTGAACGGCGATGAGCAGTTCTTC. Amino acids: CAISLNGDEQFF.

This clonotype was counted only a few times. A much bigger clone sits one base away, suggesting this may be a read error. The chain carries TRBV5-1 and TRBJ2-1, with D tentatively TRBD1 (5 bases). This CDR3 is built from 14 residues. Germline values: CDR1 SGHRS, CDR2 YFSETQ. Trimming shortened V by 0 bases and J by 6 bases, and 10 bases separated the two germline ends. The CDR3 DNA sequence: TGCGCCAGCAGCTTGGGACAGTTCGTCAATGAGCAGTTCTTC. Amino acid sequence: CASSLGQFVNEQFF.

Comment on this clonotype: A much larger clone lies one base from this, so it may be a read error. The chain employs TRBV30 and TRBJ2-3; a possible D gene is TRBD2 (6 bases). Germline CDR1 and CDR2: GTSNPN and SVGIG (reference sequence). The CDR3 sequence is 15 residues long. Trimming left V 2 bases short and J 1 base short, with 13 bases between. The CDR3, as DNA: TGTGCCTGGAGTCCCCCTAGCGCCTGCACAGATACGCAGTATTTT. This translates into CAWSPPSACTDTQYF.

This chain connects TRBV29-1 to TRBJ2-1; D may be TRBD1 (5 bases). Trimming stripped 7 bases from V and 10 bases from J, with 29 bases between. The CDR3 is 16 amino acids. Germline V gene data show CDR1 as SQVTM and CDR2 as ANQGSEA. CDR3 protein: CSAATLRPWSRQEQFF. CDR3 nucleotides: TGCAGCGCCGCCACGCTTCGGCCCTGGTCCCGACAGGAGCAGTTCTTC.

The sample holds a few counts of this clonotype. This chain joins TRBV6-5 and TRBJ2-5; the D call may be TRBD1 or TRBD2 (5 bases each). CDR1 and CDR2 from the germline V gene are MNHEY and SVGAGI. V was shortened by 6 bases and J by 3 bases, with 17 bases between the two germline ends. This CDR3 has 15 residues. Here the CDR3 DNA reads TGTGCCAGCAGGCTCAACTCCGGGACGGAAGAGACCCAGTACTTC. This translates into CASRLNSGTEETQYF.

This clonotype appeared once. Compared with germline, one end of the junction differs, possibly owing to a read error. The chain uses TRBV5-5 and TRBJ1-1, with a tentative D call TRBD1 (5 bases). Germline CDR1 is SGHKS and CDR2 is YYEKEE (reference sequence). This CDR3 spans 17 amino acids. CDR3 DNA: TGTGCCAGCAGCCCTTCCCCCTTAGGTGGGGCGAACAATGAAGCTTTCTTT. Amino acid sequence: CASSPSPLGGANNEAFF.

This clonotype has a count of ten or more. The CDR3 nucleotides read TGTGCCAGCAGCTTTTTCCCAGGGGCGAACACCGGGGAGCTGTTTTTT. This codes for CASSFFPGANTGELFF. This chain joins TRBV7-3 and TRBJ2-2; the D gene is possibly TRBD1 (6 bases). This CDR3 is built from 16 residues. The germline V gene has CDR1 SGHTA and CDR2 FQGTGA. The V and J ends lost 3 bases and 0 bases respectively, with 11 bases between them.

As for this clonotype: Since a much larger clone is just one base distant, this may be a read error. V gene TRBV7-9 combines with J gene TRBJ2-7, with TRBD2 matching 13 bases. This CDR3 region has 18 residues. The germline V gene has CDR1 SEHNR and CDR2 FQNEAQ (reference sequence). The junction had 14 bases not matched to a gene; V was cut back by 7 bases and J by 2 bases. In nucleotides, the CDR3 is TGTGCCAGCAACGGCGGGACTAGCGGGAACCAGCGTCCCTACGAGCAGTACTTC. Translated: CASNGGTSGNQRPYEQYF.

Of note for this clonotype: A much larger clone sits a single nucleotide away, making a read error possible. The chain links TRBV7-9 to TRBJ2-4; D unclear. The germline CDR1 and CDR2 sequences are SEHNR and FQNEAQ (reference sequence). There are 11 residues in the CDR3. CDR3 region: CGSSPQDIQYF. The CDR3 DNA is TGTGGCAGCAGCCCTCAAGACATTCAGTACTTC.

Judged by abundance, this clonotype is medium-sized. The chain carries TRBV28 and TRBJ2-7; 8 nucleotides match TRBD1. V shed 3 bases, J shed 2 bases, and the junction held 6 bases outside the gene matches. CDR1 is MDHEN and CDR2 is SYDVKM in the germline V gene. This CDR3 region has 15 residues. Here the CDR3 DNA reads TGTGCCAGCAGTTTCGGACAGGGACCGGCCTACGAGCAGTACTTC. The encoded protein is CASSFGQGPAYEQYF.